This TCR beta chain came from a study of OX40 agonist ivuxolimab in advanced cancers. This CDR3 has 13 residues. Trimming took off 10 bases at V and 1 base at J, with 14 bases between the two ends. Looked up from germline, CDR1 is MNHEY and CDR2 is SVGAGI. The data were produced by immunoSEQ multiplex PCR, yet TCRdb's version contains in-frame clones alone and is incomplete. This table holds 30,000 to 45,000 clones, about 90% found once. The sequence was collected from an adult with an advanced solid tumor such as melanoma, head and neck, liver or kidney cancer. The source material was CD4+ or CD8+ T cells sorted from blood, sampled in a trial of the OX40 agonist ivuxolimab. The rearrangement joins TRBV6-5 to TRBJ2-7, with D tentatively TRBD1 (6 bases). The DNA for the CDR3 is TGTGCCACCAAAGACAGGAGATCCTACGAGCAGTACTTC. It encodes CATKDRRSYEQYF.